A selection of T cell receptor beta chains follows, all from one sample in a study of blood T cells in healthy people across ages. Via MiXCR, TCRdb re-called the 5' RACE reads, giving one row per CDR3 protein. Of about 940,000 distinct CDR3 sequences detected, roughly 48% appear once; the ten largest clones hold around 15%. The source material was blood. The receptors shown here come from a man aged 25-40 years in good health. CDR3s include the opening cysteine and the closing phenylalanine or tryptophan. D genes are given only for firm matches.

len	d_gene	v_gene	CDR3aa
12	NA	TRBV12-3/TRBV12-4	CASSDEGEKLFF
15	TRBD2	TRBV6-5	CASSYDSSGTYEQYF
14	NA	TRBV12-3/TRBV12-4	CASTRTVSKNIQYF
15	TRBD2	TRBV25-1	CASRDFPGLAETQYF
13	NA	TRBV3-1	CASSQDWASEQFF
14	TRBD1	TRBV9	CASSSGGKDYGYTF
15	NA	TRBV28	CASSYGGSSYNEQFF
16	TRBD1	TRBV7-8	CASSLEVTGVLYEQYF
12	NA	TRBV2	CASSEQSETQYF
12	NA	TRBV29-1	CSVIAPSDTQYF
14	TRBD2	TRBV5-1	CASSFGGYTDTQYF
13	NA	TRBV21-1	CASRGNSPYEQYF
13	NA	TRBV10-3	CAISEGQNYGYTF
14	NA	TRBV3-1	CASSQGGFTGELFF
15	TRBD2	TRBV7-2	CASSPSGIADYEQYF
15	TRBD1	TRBV28	CASRWGTGSYNEQFF
14	TRBD1	TRBV28	CASSTDRGVYEQYF
18	TRBD1	TRBV6-2/TRBV6-3	CASSSNAGTPGGKNIQYF
16	NA	TRBV27	CASSIQKSSYNSPLHF
15	TRBD1	TRBV15	CATSRRDRGFNEQYF
17	NA	TRBV3-1	CASSPAYGASTNEKLFF
16	TRBD2	TRBV10-2	CASRPSSGGATYTQYF
12	NA	TRBV28	CASRKGVDEQYF
16	NA	TRBV9	CASSVEGSDPNYGYTF
13	NA	TRBV6-2/TRBV6-3	CASRVELTDTQYF
15	TRBD1	TRBV12-3/TRBV12-4	CASSFVGQGVDEQYF
14	NA	TRBV15	CATSRDPLNTEAFF
16	TRBD1	TRBV20-1	CSARAGSGGDSGEQFF
14	NA	TRBV6-2/TRBV6-3	CASSYSGSNNEQFF
13	NA	TRBV12-3/TRBV12-4	CAGSLGRAPGYTF
15	NA	TRBV6-5	CASSYEGQPYNEQFF
13	NA	TRBV10-3	CAIGRTNTGELFF